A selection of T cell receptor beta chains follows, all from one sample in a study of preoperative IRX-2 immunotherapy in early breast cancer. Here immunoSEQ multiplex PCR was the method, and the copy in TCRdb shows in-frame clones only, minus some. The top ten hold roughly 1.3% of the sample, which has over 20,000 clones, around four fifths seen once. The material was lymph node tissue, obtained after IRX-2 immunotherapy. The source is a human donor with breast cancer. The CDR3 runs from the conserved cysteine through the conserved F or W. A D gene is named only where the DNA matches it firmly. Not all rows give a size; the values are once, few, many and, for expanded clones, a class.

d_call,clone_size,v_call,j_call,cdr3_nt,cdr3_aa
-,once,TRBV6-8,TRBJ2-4,TGTGCCACCCTTACGCCCCAAAACATTCAGTACTTC,CATLTPQNIQYF
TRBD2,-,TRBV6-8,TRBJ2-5,TGTGCCAGCAGTGAGAGTAAGGGAAGCGCGGGGGGCCTCGTGGCCCAGTACTTC,CASSESKGSAGGLVAQYF
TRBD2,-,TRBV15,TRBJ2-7,TGTGCCACCAGCACTACTAGCGGGGACTACGAGCAGTACTTC,CATSTTSGDYEQYF
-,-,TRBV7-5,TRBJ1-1,TGTGCCAGCAGTCAACCCCCCAGGCTGAACACTGAAGCTTTCTTT,CASSQPPRLNTEAFF
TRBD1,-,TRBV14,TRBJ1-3,TGTGCCAGCAGCCAGAGGACAGGGGCAGACACCATATATTTT,CASSQRTGADTIYF
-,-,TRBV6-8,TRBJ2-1,TGTGCCAGCAGGTCCAGGGGCAGCTCCTACAATGAGCAGTTCTTC,CASRSRGSSYNEQFF
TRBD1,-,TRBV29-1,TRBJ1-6,TGCAGCGCGACGACAGGGATAAATTCACCCCTCCACTTT,CSATTGINSPLHF
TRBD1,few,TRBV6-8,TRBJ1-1,TGTGCCAGCAGTAAAAGACAGGGGGGCACTGAAGCTTTCTTT,CASSKRQGGTEAFF
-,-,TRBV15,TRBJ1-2,TGTGCCACCAGCAGAGATGACCGCCTCATTGGCTACACCTTC,CATSRDDRLIGYTF
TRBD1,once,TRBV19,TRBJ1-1,TGTGCCAGTAGTTCCTGGACAGGGGGCAACACTGAAGCTTTCTTT,CASSSWTGGNTEAFF
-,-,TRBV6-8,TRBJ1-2,TGTGCCAGCACCCCAGACCCTAACTATGGCTACACCTTC,CASTPDPNYGYTF
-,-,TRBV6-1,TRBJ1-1,TGTGCCAGCAGTGAAGTTATATCCAGGGAAGCTTTCTTT,CASSEVISREAFF
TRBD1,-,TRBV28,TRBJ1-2,TGTGCCAGCAGGAAGACAGGGTCGGACTATGGCTACACCTTC,CASRKTGSDYGYTF
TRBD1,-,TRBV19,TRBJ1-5,TGTGCCAGTAGTCCCGGACAGGGGTATCAGCCCCAGCATTTT,CASSPGQGYQPQHF
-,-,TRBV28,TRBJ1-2,TGTGCCAGCAGTTTAACGGGAAATGGCTACACCTTT,CASSLTGNGYTF
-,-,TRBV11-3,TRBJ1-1,TGTGCCAGCAGCATAGAGACCAGGGAGGTGAGCACTGAAGCTTTCTTT,CASSIETREVSTEAFF
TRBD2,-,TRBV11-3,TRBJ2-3,TGTGCCAGCAGCGGATGGACTAGTAGCTCAGATACGCAGTATTTT,CASSGWTSSSDTQYF
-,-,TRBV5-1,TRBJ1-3,TGCGCCAGCAGCAATGGAGTAAGCTCTGGAAACACCATATATTTT,CASSNGVSSGNTIYF
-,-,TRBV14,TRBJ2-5,TGTGCCAGCAGACGCGACAGGGAGACCCAGTACTTC,CASRRDRETQYF
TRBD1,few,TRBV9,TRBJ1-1,TGTGCCAGCAGCGCCACAGGGGATCGATTGGTGAACACTGAAGCTTTCTTT,CASSATGDRLVNTEAFF
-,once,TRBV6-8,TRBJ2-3,TGTGCCAGCACCGACATGGGGTATGGCACAGATACGCAGTATTTT,CASTDMGYGTDTQYF
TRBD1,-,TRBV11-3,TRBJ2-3,TGTGCCAGCAGCGCCCGGGACAGTTCTTTTACGCAGTATTTT,CASSARDSSFTQYF
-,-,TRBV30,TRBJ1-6,TGTGCCTGGAGTGTACAAGTCCCCCGCAATTCACCCCTCCACTTT,CAWSVQVPRNSPLHF
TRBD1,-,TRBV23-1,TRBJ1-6,TGCGCCAGCAGCCATCAGGCAGGGGGCGTAGTTTCACCCCTCCACTTT,CASSHQAGGVVSPLHF
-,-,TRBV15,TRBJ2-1,TGTGCCACCAGCAGAGATCAGGGGGGGATAATCGGGCAGTTCTTC,CATSRDQGGIIGQFF
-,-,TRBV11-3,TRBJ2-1,TGTGCCAGCAGCTTTACGTGGACCCCAAGTGGATACAATGAGCAGTTCTTC,CASSFTWTPSGYNEQFF
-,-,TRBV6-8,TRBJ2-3,TGTGCCAGCCTGGGACTCTACACAGATACGCAGTATTTT,CASLGLYTDTQYF
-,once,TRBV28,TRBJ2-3,TGTGCCAGCAGTCGGGGAGGCAGCACAGATACGCAGTATTTT,CASSRGGSTDTQYF
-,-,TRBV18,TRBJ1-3,TGTGCCAGCTCATCTCCAGGGAACTCTGGAAACACCATATATTTT,CASSSPGNSGNTIYF
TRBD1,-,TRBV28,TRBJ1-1,TGTGCCAGCAGTTTAAACCCGGGACAGTCCCACACTGAAGCTTTCTTT,CASSLNPGQSHTEAFF
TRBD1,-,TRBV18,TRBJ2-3,TGTGCCAGCTCACCATGGGACAGGGTCATCACAGATACGCAGTATTTT,CASSPWDRVITDTQYF
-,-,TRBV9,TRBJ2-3,TGTGCCAGTGTGCGAGAGGTAACAGATACGCAGTATTTT,CASVREVTDTQYF
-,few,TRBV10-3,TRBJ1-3,TGTGCCGGCCTCCGGGGGAGGGAAATCCACAACTCTGGAAACACCATATATTTT,CAGLRGREIHNSGNTIYF
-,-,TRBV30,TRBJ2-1,TGTGCCTGGAGTGTCTCCAGGGGTAGGAATGAGCAGTTCTTC,CAWSVSRGRNEQFF
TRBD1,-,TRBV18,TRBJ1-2,TGTGCCAGCTCAAGAAGACAGGGAATTGACTATGGCTACACCTTC,CASSRRQGIDYGYTF
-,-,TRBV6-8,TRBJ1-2,TGTGCCAGCAGCAATCTCATCTTGGGGGGCTACACCTTC,CASSNLILGGYTF
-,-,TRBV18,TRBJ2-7,TGTGCCAGCTCACCACCGAGTACCTTTAGGGAGCAGTACTTC,CASSPPSTFREQYF
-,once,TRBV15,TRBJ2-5,TGTGCCACCAGCAGTATCCCCCAGAGGGGTCAAGAGACCCAGTACTTC,CATSSIPQRGQETQYF
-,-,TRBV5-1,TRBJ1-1,TGCGCCAGCACCCCCGGGCCCGGGGGGACTGAAGCTTTCTTT,CASTPGPGGTEAFF
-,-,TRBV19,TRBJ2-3,TGTGCCAGTAGTAATGGACAGCCCGGCCCAGATACGCAGTATTTT,CASSNGQPGPDTQYF
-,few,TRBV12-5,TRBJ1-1,TGTGCCAGCTCCCTATGGGGGGAGGACACTGAAGCTTTCTTT,CASSLWGEDTEAFF
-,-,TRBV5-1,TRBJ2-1,TGCGCCAGCAGCCAGACCCCCATTCACAATGAGCAGTTCTTC,CASSQTPIHNEQFF
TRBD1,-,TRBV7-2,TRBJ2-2,TGTGCCAGCAGCGCAGGACAGGGGCGAGACACCGGGGAGCTGTTTTTT,CASSAGQGRDTGELFF
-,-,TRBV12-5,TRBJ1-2,TGTGCTAGTGACAAAACAACGAGGGGTAACTATGGCTACACCTTC,CASDKTTRGNYGYTF
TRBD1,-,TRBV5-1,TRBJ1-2,TGCGCCAGCAGCTTGGGTGGGACAGATGTCACTGGCTACACCTTC,CASSLGGTDVTGYTF
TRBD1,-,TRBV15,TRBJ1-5,TGTGCCACCAGCAGGGGCGGACAGGGGGCATCGGGCAATCAGCCCCAGCATTTT,CATSRGGQGASGNQPQHF
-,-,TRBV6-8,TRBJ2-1,TGTGCCAGCAGAACACAACCGGGACAACTAGGCTCCTACAATGAGCAGTTCTTC,CASRTQPGQLGSYNEQFF
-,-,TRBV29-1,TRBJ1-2,TGCAGCGTAATTAGTCCAGTGACCAACTATGGCTACACCTTC,CSVISPVTNYGYTF
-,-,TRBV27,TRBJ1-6,TGTGCCAGCAGTCCCTTGTTAGGAAATTCACCCCTCCACTTT,CASSPLLGNSPLHF
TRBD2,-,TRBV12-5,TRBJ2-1,TGTGCCAGCATTAGCGGGGCTCTTTACAATGAGCAGTTCTTC,CASISGALYNEQFF
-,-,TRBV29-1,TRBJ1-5,TGCAGCGTTGAGGGGGGTCCGAATCAGCCCCAGCATTTT,CSVEGGPNQPQHF
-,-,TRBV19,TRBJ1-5,TGTGCCAGTAGTCTCCCCCCTCCAGGAGCCCAGCATTTT,CASSLPPPGAQHF
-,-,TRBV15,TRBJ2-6,TGTGCCACCAGCAGAGATCGGGTTGCCGGGGCCAACGTCCTGACTTTC,CATSRDRVAGANVLTF
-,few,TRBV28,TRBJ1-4,TGTGCCAGCAGTCCGACAGACCTAAAGAGGAAACTGTTTTTT,CASSPTDLKRKLFF
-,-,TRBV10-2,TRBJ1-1,TGCGCCAGCAGTGAGTCGAATAGACGTGAAGCTTTCTTT,CASSESNRREAFF
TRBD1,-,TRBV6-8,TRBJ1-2,TGTGCCAGCAGTTACTCGGGACAGTATTCCTATGGCTACACCTTC,CASSYSGQYSYGYTF
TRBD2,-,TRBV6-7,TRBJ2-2,TGTGCCAGCAGCACCAGCGGGACCAACACCGGGGAGCTGTTTTTT,CASSTSGTNTGELFF
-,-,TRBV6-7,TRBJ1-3,TGTGCCAGCAGTGAATCCGTACCAGGGGCGGGAAACACCATATATTTT,CASSESVPGAGNTIYF